What follows describes a single T cell receptor beta chain. What it binds is not known. The sample comes from a study of cytomegalovirus exposure and HLA in healthy donors. The donors were part of the roughly 120-subject validation cohort, which stood apart from the roughly 700-subject first cohort. CDR1 and CDR2 from the germline V gene are KGHSH and LQKENI. The CDR3 is made up of 15 amino acids. Trimming left V 8 bases short and J 2 bases short, with 16 bases between. General study findings and limits: It was approximately 160 TCR beta chains that were listed as cytomegalovirus-associated. It was found in a later analysis that first-cohort TCR clusters tended to co-occur in the 120 validation repertoires.

Generated by immunoSEQ multiplex PCR, the TCRdb table keeps only in-frame clones and is missing some. This table holds over 200,000 clones, around 90% found once. Material: PBMCs. The chain uses TRBV18 and TRBJ2-1; D might be TRBD2 (5 bases). The TCR was taken from a woman between 18 and 29 years old in good health and CMV-seronegative. The CDR3 bases are TGTGCCAGCGCCCTGGGGAGCGATCCCTACAATGAGCAGTTCTTC. It translates to CASALGSDPYNEQFF.